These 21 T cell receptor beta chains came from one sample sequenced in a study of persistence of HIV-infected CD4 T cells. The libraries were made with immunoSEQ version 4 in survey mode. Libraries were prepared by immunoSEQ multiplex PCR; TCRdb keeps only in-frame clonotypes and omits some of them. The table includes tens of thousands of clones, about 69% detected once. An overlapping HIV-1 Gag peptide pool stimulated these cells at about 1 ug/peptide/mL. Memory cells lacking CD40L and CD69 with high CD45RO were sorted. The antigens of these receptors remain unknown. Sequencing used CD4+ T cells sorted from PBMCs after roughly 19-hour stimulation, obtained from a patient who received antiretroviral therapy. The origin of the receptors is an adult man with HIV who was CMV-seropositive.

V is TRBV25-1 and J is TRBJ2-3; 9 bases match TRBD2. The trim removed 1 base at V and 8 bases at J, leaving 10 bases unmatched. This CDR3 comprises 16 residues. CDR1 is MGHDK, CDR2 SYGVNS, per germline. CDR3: CASSESMRGGRGTQYF. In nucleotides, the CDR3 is TGTGCCAGCAGTGAATCCATGCGGGGGGGCCGGGGTACGCAGTATTTT.

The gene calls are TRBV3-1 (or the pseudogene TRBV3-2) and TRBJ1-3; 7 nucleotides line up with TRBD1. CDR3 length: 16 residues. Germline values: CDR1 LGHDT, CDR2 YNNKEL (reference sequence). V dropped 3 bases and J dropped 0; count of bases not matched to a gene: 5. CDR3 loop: CASSHAGQNSGNTIYF. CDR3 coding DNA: TGTGCCAGCAGCCATGCGGGACAGAACTCTGGAAACACCATATATTTT.

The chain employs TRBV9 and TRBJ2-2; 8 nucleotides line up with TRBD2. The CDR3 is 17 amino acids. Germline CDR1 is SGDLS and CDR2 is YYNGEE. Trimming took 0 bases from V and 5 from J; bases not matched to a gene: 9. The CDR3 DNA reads TGTGCCAGCAGCGTAGAGTCCCGGGGGGGTTCGACCGGGGAGCTGTTTTTT. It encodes CASSVESRGGSTGELFF.

CDR3 in DNA: TGTGCCAGCAGTCTGGGACAGCTAGATGGCTACACCTTC. It encodes CASSLGQLDGYTF. The gene calls are TRBV11-2 and TRBJ1-2, with 7 bases aligning to TRBD1. Germline CDR1 and CDR2: SGHAT and FQNNGV. The CDR3 contains 13 residues. Trimming at V came to 6 bases and at J to 6 bases, leaving 7 bases not matched to a gene.

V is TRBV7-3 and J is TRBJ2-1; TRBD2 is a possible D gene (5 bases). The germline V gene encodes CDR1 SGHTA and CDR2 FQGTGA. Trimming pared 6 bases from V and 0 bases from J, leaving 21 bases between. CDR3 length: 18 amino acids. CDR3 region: CASSQLGGGSSSYNEQFF. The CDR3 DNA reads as TGTGCCAGCAGTCAGCTTGGTGGCGGGTCGAGCTCCTACAATGAGCAGTTCTTC. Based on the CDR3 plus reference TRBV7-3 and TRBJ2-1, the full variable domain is GAGVSQTPSNKVTEKGKYVELRCDPISGHTALYWYRQSLGQGPEFLIYFQGTGAADDSGLPNDRFFAVRPEGSVSTLKIQRTERGDSAVYLCASSQLGGGSSSYNEQFFGPGTRLTVL.

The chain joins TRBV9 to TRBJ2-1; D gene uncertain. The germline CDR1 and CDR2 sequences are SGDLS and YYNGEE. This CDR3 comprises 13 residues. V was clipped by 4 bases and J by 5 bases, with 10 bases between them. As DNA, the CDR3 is TGTGCCAGCAGCTCACTCCCCAACAATGAGCAGTTCTTC. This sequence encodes CASSSLPNNEQFF.

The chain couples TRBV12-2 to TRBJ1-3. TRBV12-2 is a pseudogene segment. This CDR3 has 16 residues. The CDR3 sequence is CASRLGGALSGNTIYF. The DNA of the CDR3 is TGTGCAAGTCGCTTGGGGGGTGCTCTCTCCGGAAACACCATATATTTT.

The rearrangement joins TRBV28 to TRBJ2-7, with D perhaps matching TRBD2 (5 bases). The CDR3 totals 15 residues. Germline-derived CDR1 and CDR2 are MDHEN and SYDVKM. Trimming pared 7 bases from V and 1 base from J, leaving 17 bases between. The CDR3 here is CASIKRGSQSYEQYF. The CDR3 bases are TGTGCCAGCATCAAACGGGGTTCCCAGTCCTACGAGCAGTACTTC.

The CDR3 reads CATSGEQGPASTDTQYF. CDR3 nucleotide sequence: TGTGCCACCAGTGGGGAGCAGGGGCCGGCTAGCACAGATACGCAGTATTTT. The chain employs TRBV24-1 and TRBJ2-3, with a weak D call TRBD1 (6 bases). The CDR3 runs 17 residues. Trimming took 5 bases from V and 0 from J, leaving 17 bases between them. In germline, CDR1 is KGHDR, CDR2 SFDVKD.

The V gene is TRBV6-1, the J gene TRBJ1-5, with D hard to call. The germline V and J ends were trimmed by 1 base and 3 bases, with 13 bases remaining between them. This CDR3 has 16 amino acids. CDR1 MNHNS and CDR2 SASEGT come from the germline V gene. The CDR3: CASSEGAPRPNQPQHF. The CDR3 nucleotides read TGTGCCAGCAGTGAAGGGGCCCCGCGGCCCAATCAGCCCCAGCATTTT.

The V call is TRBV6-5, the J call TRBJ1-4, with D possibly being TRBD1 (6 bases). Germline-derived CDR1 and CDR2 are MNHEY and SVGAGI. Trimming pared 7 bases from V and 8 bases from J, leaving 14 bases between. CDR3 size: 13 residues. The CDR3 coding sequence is TGTGCCAGCAATGGCAGGGGAGGCGAAAAACTGTTTTTT. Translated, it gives CASNGRGGEKLFF.

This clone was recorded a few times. CDR3 sequence: CATRLGNGVYGYTF. In DNA form, the CDR3 reads TGTGCCACGCGTTTAGGGAACGGAGTCTATGGCTACACCTTC. This chain uses TRBV27 with TRBJ1-2; no clear D. There are 14 residues in the CDR3. Trimming took off 10 bases at V and 4 bases at J, with 19 bases between the two ends. Germline V lookup: CDR1 MNHEY, CDR2 SMNVEV (reference sequence).

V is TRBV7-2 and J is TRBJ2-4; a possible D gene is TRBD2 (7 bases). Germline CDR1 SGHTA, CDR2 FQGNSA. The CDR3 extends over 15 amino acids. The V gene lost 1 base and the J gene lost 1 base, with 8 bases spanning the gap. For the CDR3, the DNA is TGTGCCAGCAGCTTAGAGGGGGGGGCCAAAAACATTCAGTACTTC. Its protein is CASSLEGGAKNIQYF.

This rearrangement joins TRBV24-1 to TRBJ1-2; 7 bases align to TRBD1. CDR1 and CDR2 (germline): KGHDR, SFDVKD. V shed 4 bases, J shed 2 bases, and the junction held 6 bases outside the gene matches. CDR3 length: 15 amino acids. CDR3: CATSDPAGGNYGYTF. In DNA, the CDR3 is TGTGCCACCAGTGACCCCGCAGGGGGAAACTATGGCTACACCTTC.

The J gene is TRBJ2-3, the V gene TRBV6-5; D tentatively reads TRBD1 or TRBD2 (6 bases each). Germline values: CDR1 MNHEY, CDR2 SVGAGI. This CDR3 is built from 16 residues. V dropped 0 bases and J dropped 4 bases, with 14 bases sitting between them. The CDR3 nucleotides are TGTGCCAGCAGTTACTCGGGGGGACACACAGCAGATACGCAGTATTTT. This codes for CASSYSGGHTADTQYF.

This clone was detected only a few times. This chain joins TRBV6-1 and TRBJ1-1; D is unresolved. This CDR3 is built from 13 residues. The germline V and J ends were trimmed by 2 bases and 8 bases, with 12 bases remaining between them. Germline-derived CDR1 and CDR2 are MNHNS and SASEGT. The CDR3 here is CASSENGESEAFF. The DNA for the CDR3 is TGTGCCAGCAGTGAAAATGGGGAAAGCGAAGCTTTCTTT.

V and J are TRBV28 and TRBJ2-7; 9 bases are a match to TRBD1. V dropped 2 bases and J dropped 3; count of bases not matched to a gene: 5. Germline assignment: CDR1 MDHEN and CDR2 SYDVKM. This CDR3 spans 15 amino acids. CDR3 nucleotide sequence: TGTGCCAGCAGTTTAGGGGGGACAGGGAACTACGAGCAGTACTTC. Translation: CASSLGGTGNYEQYF.

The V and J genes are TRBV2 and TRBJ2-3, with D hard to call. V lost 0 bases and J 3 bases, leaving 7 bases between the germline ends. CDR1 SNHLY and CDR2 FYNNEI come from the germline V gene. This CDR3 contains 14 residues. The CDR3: CASSEATVTDTQYF. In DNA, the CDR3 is TGTGCCAGCAGTGAAGCAACCGTTACAGATACGCAGTATTTT.

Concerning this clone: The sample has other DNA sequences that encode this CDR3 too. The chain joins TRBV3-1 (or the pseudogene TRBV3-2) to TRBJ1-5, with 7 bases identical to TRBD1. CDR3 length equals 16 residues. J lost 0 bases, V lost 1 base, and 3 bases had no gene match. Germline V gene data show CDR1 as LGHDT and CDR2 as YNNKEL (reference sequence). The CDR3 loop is CASSQGDSHSNQPQHF. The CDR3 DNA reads TGTGCCAGCAGCCAAGGGGACAGCCATAGCAATCAGCCCCAGCATTTT.

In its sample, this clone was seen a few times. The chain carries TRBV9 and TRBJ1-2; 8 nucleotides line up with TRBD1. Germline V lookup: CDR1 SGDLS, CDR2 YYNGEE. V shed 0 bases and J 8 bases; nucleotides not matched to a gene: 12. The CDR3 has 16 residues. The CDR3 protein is CASSVGVTEQGEGYTF. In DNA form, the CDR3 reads TGTGCCAGCAGCGTAGGGGTAACCGAACAGGGGGAAGGCTACACCTTC. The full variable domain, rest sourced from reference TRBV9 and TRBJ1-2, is DSGVTQTPKHLITATGQRVTLRCSPRSGDLSVYWYQQSLDQGLQFLIQYYNGEERAKGNILERFSAQQFPDLHSELNLSSLELGDSALYFCASSVGVTEQGEGYTFGSGTRLTVV.

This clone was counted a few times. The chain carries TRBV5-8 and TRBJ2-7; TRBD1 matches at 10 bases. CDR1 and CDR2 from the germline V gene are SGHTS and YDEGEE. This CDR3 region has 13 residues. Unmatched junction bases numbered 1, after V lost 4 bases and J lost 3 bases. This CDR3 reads CASSRDRGYEQYF. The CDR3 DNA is TGTGCCAGCAGCCGGGACAGGGGCTACGAGCAGTACTTC. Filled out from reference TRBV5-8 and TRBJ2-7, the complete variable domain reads EAGVTQSPTHLIKTRGQQATLRCSPISGHTSVYWYQQALGLGLQFLLWYDEGEERNRGNFPPRFSGRQFPNYSSELNVNALELEDSALYLCASSRDRGYEQYFGPGTRLTVT.